The 2 T cell receptor beta chains below all came from one sample that was sequenced in a study of shared clonotypes between healthy human individuals. Clones were sequenced by immunoSEQ multiplex PCR, and TCRdb holds only the in-frame ones, with some missing. The sample contains 1,400,000 or so clones, approximately 98.5% of which appear only once. The sequencing input was naive CD4+ T cells sorted from blood. Subset here: CD45RA+ positively selected. The receptor set was obtained from a man aged 25 to 40 in good health.

CDR3 bases: TGTGCCAGCAGCCGGGGCTCGGGGGCCCCACGGTATTTT. Its protein is CASSRGSGAPRYF. The V and J genes are TRBV14 and TRBJ2-3; D is tentatively TRBD1 or TRBD2 (6 bases each). The CDR3 is 13 residues long. CDR1 SGHDN and CDR2 FVKESK come from the germline V gene. Deletions cut 4 bases from V and 14 bases from J, with 19 bases between.

J is TRBJ2-1 and V is TRBV2; 11 nucleotides align to TRBD2. This CDR3 has 18 residues. Looked up from germline, CDR1 is SNHLY and CDR2 is FYNNEI. The ends lost 5 bases at V and 0 bases at J; junction bases unmatched: 9. CDR3 nucleotide sequence: TGTGCCAGCAGTAAGGGACTAGCGGCAATTAGCTCCTACAATGAGCAGTTCTTC. This translates into CASSKGLAAISSYNEQFF.